This T cell receptor (beta chain) was identified during a study of T cell changes during pregnancy in multiple sclerosis. The repertoire was sequenced with immunoSEQ multiplex PCR; TCRdb's copy has only in-frame clones and lacks some. The sample consists of around 71,000 clones, over 85% of them appearing once. The V gene lost 3 bases and the J gene lost 4 bases, with 10 bases spanning the gap. The CDR3 consists of 14 residues. CDR1 and CDR2 (germline): SGDLS, YYNGEE. This material consisted of peripheral blood, taken in the third trimester of pregnancy. This clonotype was obtained from a female donor with multiple sclerosis, enrolled in a pregnancy study. This sequence joins TRBV9 and TRBJ1-4; the D gene is possibly TRBD1 (5 bases). In nucleotides, the CDR3 is TGTGCCAGCAGCGCAAGGGGTATTAATGAAAAACTGTTTTTT. Protein product: CASSARGINEKLFF.